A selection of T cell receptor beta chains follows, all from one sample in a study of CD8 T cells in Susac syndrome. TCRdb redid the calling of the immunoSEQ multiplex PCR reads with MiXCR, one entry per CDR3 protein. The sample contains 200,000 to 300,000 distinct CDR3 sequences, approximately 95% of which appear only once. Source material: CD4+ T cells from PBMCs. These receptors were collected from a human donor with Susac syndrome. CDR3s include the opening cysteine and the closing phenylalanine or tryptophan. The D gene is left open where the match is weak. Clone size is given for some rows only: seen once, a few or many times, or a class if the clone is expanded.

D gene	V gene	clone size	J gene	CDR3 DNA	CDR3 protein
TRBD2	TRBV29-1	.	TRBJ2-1	TGCAGCACAATCTCGACTAGCGGGAGCTACAATGAGCAGTTCTTC	CSTISTSGSYNEQFF
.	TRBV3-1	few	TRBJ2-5	TGTGCCAGCAGCCAGGGAGGGGGAGAGACCCAGTACTTC	CASSQGGGETQYF
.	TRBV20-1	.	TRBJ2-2	TGCAGTGCTAGGGGCGAAGCGAACACCGGGGAGCTGTTTTTT	CSARGEANTGELFF
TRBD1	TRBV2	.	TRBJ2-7	TGTGCCAGCAGGAAGGAGACAGGGGCCTACGAGCAGTACTTC	CASRKETGAYEQYF
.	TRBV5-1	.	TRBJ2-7	TGCGCCAGCAGCTTGGTAGCCGGCTCCTACGAGCAGTACTTC	CASSLVAGSYEQYF
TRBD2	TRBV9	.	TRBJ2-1	TGTGCCAGCAGCCCGGGACTAGCGGGAGAATCATACTACAATGAGCAGTTCTTC	CASSPGLAGESYYNEQFF
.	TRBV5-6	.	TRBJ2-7	TGTGCCAGCCGCCGAGCCGGGCAGTACTTC	CASRRAGQYF
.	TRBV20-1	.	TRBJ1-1	TGCAGTGCTAGAGAACCGGGTCTACTGAACACTGAAGCTTTCTTT	CSAREPGLLNTEAFF
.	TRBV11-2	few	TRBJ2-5	TGTGCCAGCAGCTTAGGGGGTGGGGAGACCCAGTACTTC	CASSLGGGETQYF
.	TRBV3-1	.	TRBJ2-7	TGTGCCAGCAGCCAAATCAGTTCCTACGAGCAGTACTTC	CASSQISSYEQYF
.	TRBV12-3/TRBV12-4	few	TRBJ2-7	TGTGCCAGCAGTCTTGGGGGGACCTACGAGCAGTACTTC	CASSLGGTYEQYF
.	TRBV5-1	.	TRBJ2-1	TGCGCCAGCAGCCTGGTGGGGTTACAGGGCTACTACAATGAGCAGTTCTTC	CASSLVGLQGYYNEQFF
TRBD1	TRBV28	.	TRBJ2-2	TGTGCCAGCAGTACCCGGACAGGGGGATTTACCGGGGAGCTGTTTTTT	CASSTRTGGFTGELFF
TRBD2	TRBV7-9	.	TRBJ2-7	TGTGCCAGCAGCCCGACTAGCGGGAGACGCTACGAGCAGTACTTC	CASSPTSGRRYEQYF
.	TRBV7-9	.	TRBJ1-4	TGTGCCAGCAGCTTAGGCGAGTGGAAACTGTTTTTT	CASSLGEWKLFF
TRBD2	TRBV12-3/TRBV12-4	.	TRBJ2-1	TGTGCCAGCAGGGGGACTAGGTACAATGAGCAGTTCTTC	CASRGTRYNEQFF
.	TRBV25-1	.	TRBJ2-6	TGTGCCAGCACTTCACCTGGAAGCTCTGGGGCCAACGTCCTGACTTTC	CASTSPGSSGANVLTF
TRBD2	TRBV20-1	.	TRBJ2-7	TGCAGTGCTAAAAGGACTAGCGGCGCCTACGAGCAGTACTTC	CSAKRTSGAYEQYF
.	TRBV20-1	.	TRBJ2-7	TGCAGTGTTCCACCGGGGAACAGAAACTACGAGCAGTACTTC	CSVPPGNRNYEQYF
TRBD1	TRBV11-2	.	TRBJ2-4	TGTGCCAGCAGGGGCCGGGACAGCAAAAACATTCAGTACTTC	CASRGRDSKNIQYF
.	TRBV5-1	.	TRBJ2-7	TGCGCCAGCAGGTCCCAAGAACCCTACGAGCAGTACTTC	CASRSQEPYEQYF
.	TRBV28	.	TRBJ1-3	TGTGCCACCTCTGCGACGGCCGGAGGCTCTGGAAACACCATATATTTT	CATSATAGGSGNTIYF